This T cell receptor (beta chain) comes out of a study of response to subunit inactivated influenza vaccine. The J segment lost 0 bases and the V segment lost 6 bases, leaving 8 bases of the junction unmatched. The CDR3 sequence is 15 residues long. Germline CDR1 is SGHVS and CDR2 is FQNEAQ. This clonotype was observed a handful of times. Its antigen remains unidentified. Overall study findings and caveats: After each seasonal influenza vaccination, few new T cells are recruited, the authors suggested.

In TCRdb, the RT-PCR reads were re-called with MiXCR into one record per CDR3 protein. The data show hundreds of thousands of distinct CDR3 sequences, with about 18% seen just once and 11% held by the top ten. Sample: PBMCs from blood, taken less than 6 days after vaccination. The rearrangement uses TRBV7-8 and TRBJ2-7, with 7 positions matching TRBD2. The receptor comes from a man aged 50 to 59 who received an inactivated influenza vaccine. As DNA, the CDR3 is TGTGCCAGCAGTCCAGCGGGGCTGAGCTCCTACGAGCAGTACTTC. It is translated as CASSPAGLSSYEQYF.